This is a list of T cell receptor beta chains from one sample in a study of CD4+ T cells in melanoma. Generated by immunoSEQ multiplex PCR, the TCRdb table keeps only in-frame clones and is missing some. In the table there are roughly 15,000 clones, approximately 79% of which are singletons. The sequencing input was cells from a culture (not recorded whether cultured in vitro). These receptors originate from a human donor with melanoma. The CDR3 runs from the conserved cysteine through the conserved F or W. A D gene is named only where the DNA matches it firmly. Size values are once, few and many counts, or a class for expanded clones, and some rows have none.

J gene	V gene	D gene	clone size	CDR3 protein	CDR3 DNA
TRBJ1-4	TRBV2	NA	few	CASSEEGREKLFF	TGTGCCAGCAGTGAAGAAGGCAGAGAAAAACTGTTTTTT
TRBJ2-2	TRBV7-2	TRBD2	NA	CASSFLAGGFTGELFF	TGTGCCAGCAGCTTTCTAGCGGGGGGCTTCACCGGGGAGCTGTTTTTT
TRBJ2-7	TRBV6-4	NA	NA	CASSAHHRDPNSYEQYF	TGTGCCAGCAGTGCCCATCACCGGGACCCAAACTCCTACGAGCAGTACTTC
TRBJ2-7	TRBV4-2	NA	NA	CASSQEPAGFSYEQYF	TGTGCCAGCAGCCAAGAGCCAGCGGGTTTCTCCTACGAGCAGTACTTC
TRBJ2-1	TRBV6-5	NA	NA	CASSYSGNEQFF	TGTGCCAGCAGTTATTCCGGTAATGAGCAGTTCTTC
TRBJ2-1	TRBV7-6	TRBD2	NA	CASSLASGTLAGALNEQFF	TGTGCCAGCAGCTTAGCGTCGGGGACCTTAGCGGGGGCTCTCAATGAGCAGTTCTTC
TRBJ2-7	TRBV18	TRBD1	NA	CASSPRQGPGYEQYF	TGTGCCAGCTCACCAAGACAGGGGCCAGGCTACGAGCAGTACTTC
TRBJ2-7	TRBV5-1	NA	once	CASSLAVLSDPLHEQYF	TGCGCCAGCAGCTTGGCCGTTCTCAGCGACCCCTTGCACGAGCAGTACTTC
TRBJ2-2	TRBV19	NA	NA	CASSIGLRAGELFF	TGTGCCAGTAGTATCGGTCTCCGGGCCGGGGAGCTGTTTTTT
TRBJ2-7	TRBV7-9	TRBD1	NA	CASSFSLGQGYEQYF	TGTGCCAGCAGCTTTAGTTTAGGACAGGGCTACGAGCAGTACTTC
TRBJ2-7	TRBV5-1	NA	NA	CASSGDNSNEQYF	TGCGCCAGCAGCGGGGACAATTCCAACGAGCAGTACTTC
TRBJ2-7	TRBV5-3	TRBD2	NA	CARSSPEAGGQSYEQYF	TGTGCCAGAAGCTCCCCTGAAGCGGGGGGGCAATCCTACGAGCAGTACTTC
TRBJ1-5	TRBV7-2	NA	NA	CASSFMTGNQPQHF	TGTGCCAGCAGCTTTATGACCGGCAATCAGCCCCAGCATTTT
TRBJ1-2	TRBV6-5	NA	NA	CASSYSPGSPYGYTF	TGTGCCAGCAGTTACTCTCCGGGGTCCCCCTATGGCTACACCTTC
TRBJ2-5	TRBV7-9	TRBD1	NA	CASSAPSTGQETQYF	TGTGCCAGCAGCGCCCCCTCGACAGGGCAAGAGACCCAGTACTTC
TRBJ1-1	TRBV4-2	NA	NA	CASSPASTGNTEAFF	TGTGCCAGCAGCCCCGCCTCCACAGGGAACACTGAAGCTTTCTTT
TRBJ1-2	TRBV5-4	TRBD1	few	CASSWGTGGSYGYTF	TGTGCCAGCAGCTGGGGGACAGGGGGGTCCTATGGCTACACCTTC
TRBJ1-1	TRBV6-5	NA	NA	CASTQYGTGPTEAFF	TGTGCCAGCACTCAATATGGCACAGGGCCCACTGAAGCTTTCTTT
TRBJ2-7	TRBV5-1	NA	NA	CASSFGEKREQYF	TGCGCCAGCAGCTTCGGGGAAAAACGCGAGCAGTACTTC
TRBJ1-5	TRBV6-5	NA	NA	CASSRGNNQPQHF	TGTGCCAGCAGTAGGGGAAACAATCAGCCCCAGCATTTT
TRBJ1-2	TRBV19	NA	NA	CASREDWDYGYTF	TGTGCCAGTAGGGAAGACTGGGACTATGGCTACACCTTC
TRBJ2-7	TRBV11-2	TRBD1	NA	CASSRQGGYEQYF	TGTGCCAGCAGTCGACAGGGCGGCTACGAGCAGTACTTC
TRBJ1-4	TRBV7-9	NA	NA	CASSLVGSAELFF	TGTGCCAGCAGCTTAGTCGGGAGCGCGGAACTGTTTTTT
TRBJ1-6	TRBV27	NA	NA	CASSLVEGLHNSPLHF	TGTGCCAGCAGTTTAGTAGAGGGTTTGCATAATTCACCCCTCCACTTT
TRBJ1-4	TRBV2	TRBD1	few	CATRDRAFFGEKLFF	TGTGCCACCCGGGACAGGGCCTTCTTCGGGGAAAAACTGTTTTTT
TRBJ2-3	TRBV14	TRBD2	NA	CASSLSGGPGDTQYF	TGTGCCAGCAGCCTGAGCGGGGGGCCGGGAGATACGCAGTATTTT